This T cell receptor (beta chain) was identified during a study of blood T cell repertoires in COVID-19. TCRdb's copy holds only in-frame clones and misses some; the assay was immunoSEQ multiplex PCR. Seen here are 150,000 to 200,000 clones, roughly 78% observed once, and the top ten hold 2.5% to 3%. V was pared by 7 bases and J by 1 base, with 13 bases between. In germline, CDR1 is LNHDA, CDR2 SQIVND (reference sequence). The CDR3 length is 14 residues. The receptor comes from a woman aged 80 or older with active or convalescent COVID-19. The genes are TRBV19 and TRBJ1-2; D is ambiguous. The sample comprised peripheral blood. DNA of the CDR3: TGTGCCAGTACCCAACAGAGAAATAACTATGGCTACACCTTC. Its translation: CASTQQRNNYGYTF.